This T cell receptor (beta chain) was sequenced in a study of blood T cell repertoires in COVID-19. Data came from immunoSEQ multiplex PCR; TCRdb stores just in-frame clones and leaves some out. Seen here are some 300,000 clones, roughly 86% observed once, and the top ten hold under 3.5%. The CDR3 spans 15 residues. Germline V gene data show CDR1 as SNHLY and CDR2 as FYNNEI. Trimming removed 3 bases at V and 2 bases at J, with 11 bases between. A word on this clone: Other DNA variants within this sample encode the same CDR3.

Sequencing input: PBMCs or T cells enriched from blood (not recorded which). This sequence joins TRBV2 and TRBJ1-5; D possibly corresponds to TRBD1 (6 bases). This TCR came from a woman aged 50 to 60 who had been exposed to COVID-19. This CDR3 is CASSEQGLGNQPQHF. In DNA, the CDR3 is TGTGCCAGCAGTGAGCAGGGGTTGGGCAATCAGCCCCAGCATTTT. The full variable domain, rest sourced from reference TRBV2 and TRBJ1-5, is EPEVTQTPSHQVTQMGQEVILRCVPISNHLYFYWYRQILGQKVEFLVSFYNNEISEKSEIFDDQFSVERPDGSNFTLKIRSTKLEDSAMYFCASSEQGLGNQPQHFGDGTRLSIL.